These 26 T cell receptor beta chains were all obtained from the same sample, sequenced in a study of PD-1 blockade in mismatch repair-deficient tumors. Here immunoSEQ multiplex PCR was the method, and the copy in TCRdb shows in-frame clones only, minus some. The profile covers more than 95,000 clones, with about 86% appearing a single time and approximately 15% taken by the ten largest. This sample comprised peripheral blood, obtained 44 weeks after starting pembrolizumab. Receptors were obtained from an adult with mismatch repair-deficient cancer.

V usage is TRBV5-8 and J usage is TRBJ2-5, with 8 bases aligning to TRBD1. CDR3 length: 13 amino acids. The germline gives CDR1 SGHTS, CDR2 YDEGEE. With 1 base clipped from V and 5 bases from J, the junction kept 1 base outside the gene matches. The CDR3 loop reads CASSLRTGETQYF. CDR3 DNA: TGTGCCAGCAGCTTGAGGACAGGGGAGACCCAGTACTTC.

There are a few counts of this clone. The V call is TRBV7-8, the J call TRBJ2-5; 8 bases are shared with TRBD2. V gave up 5 bases and J gave up 11 bases; unmatched junction bases: 7. Germline V gene lookup returns CDR1 SGHVS and CDR2 FQNEAQ. This CDR3 has 12 amino acids. The CDR3 here is CASSVLLADQYF. DNA of the CDR3: TGTGCCAGCAGCGTCCTACTAGCGGATCAGTACTTC.

This chain uses TRBV2 with TRBJ1-2; D is unresolved. V was trimmed by 3 bases and J by 4 bases, leaving 12 bases between them. This CDR3 comprises 14 residues. CDR1 and CDR2 (germline): SNHLY, FYNNEI. The chain's CDR3 is CASSEEPAGYGYTF. CDR3 bases: TGTGCCAGCAGTGAGGAGCCGGCCGGCTATGGCTACACCTTC.

V gene TRBV6-6 combines with J gene TRBJ2-3, with TRBD2 matching 7 bases. Germline V CDR1 and CDR2: MNHNY, SVGAGI (reference sequence). V trimming: 0 bases; J trimming: 6 bases; junction bases outside the gene matches: 3. The CDR3 is made up of 14 amino acids. DNA for the CDR3: TGTGCCAGCAGTTACTCGACTAGCTGGGATACGCAGTATTTT. This sequence encodes CASSYSTSWDTQYF.

This chain connects TRBV25-1 to TRBJ2-7, with TRBD1 matching 10 bases. Germline V CDR1 and CDR2: MGHDK, SYGVNS. The CDR3 length is 16 residues. V lost 3 bases and J lost 2; bases outside the gene matches: 7. As DNA, the CDR3 is TGTGCCAGCAGTGACACCCGACAGGGGGCCCCCTACGAGCAGTACTTC. Translation: CASSDTRQGAPYEQYF.

The J gene is TRBJ2-7, the V gene TRBV6-5, with a weak D call TRBD2 (5 bases). Trimming took off 5 bases at V and 4 bases at J, with 12 bases between the two ends. The CDR3 contains 13 residues. Germline V gives CDR1 MNHEY, CDR2 SVGAGI. DNA of the CDR3: TGTGCCAGCAGTACCCTCGGCGGGTACGAGCAGTACTTC. Its protein product is CASSTLGGYEQYF.

J is TRBJ2-3 and V is TRBV9; TRBD2 matches at 7 bases. The CDR3 spans 19 residues. Germline trimming cut 3 bases from V and 3 bases from J; bases unmatched to any gene: 19. Germline values: CDR1 SGDLS, CDR2 YYNGEE. As DNA, the CDR3 is TGTGCCAGCAGCGCGACGGGGGGTAGGCTAGCGAGGAGAACAGATACGCAGTATTTT. This sequence encodes CASSATGGRLARRTDTQYF.

The V and J genes are TRBV28 and TRBJ2-4, with 8 bases that match TRBD2. CDR3 length equals 21 residues. CDR1 and CDR2 (germline): MDHEN, SYDVKM. V gave up 3 bases and J gave up 3 bases; unmatched junction bases: 22. The CDR3: CASSFSTTSGALRFVKNIQYF. DNA for the CDR3: TGTGCCAGCAGTTTTTCAACCACTAGCGGAGCACTGCGATTTGTCAAAAACATTCAGTACTTC.

The chain combines TRBV10-3 with TRBJ2-1; 8 nucleotides match TRBD2. The CDR3 length is 17 residues. V shed 2 bases and J 8 bases; nucleotides not matched to a gene: 14. Germline values: CDR1 ENHRY, CDR2 SYGVKD. The CDR3 sequence is CAISEDPLRAGGHEQFF. DNA for the CDR3: TGTGCCATCAGTGAGGACCCTCTGCGGGCGGGAGGCCATGAGCAGTTCTTC.

For the CDR3, the DNA is TGCGCCAGCAGCACTACAGGGCCCTCTGGAAACACCATATATTTT. Its protein is CASSTTGPSGNTIYF. This chain joins TRBV5-1 and TRBJ1-3, with D perhaps TRBD1 (6 bases). Looked up from germline, CDR1 is SGHRS and CDR2 is YFSETQ. This CDR3 is 15 amino acids long. The V and J ends lost 4 bases and 0 bases respectively, with 11 bases between them.

The J gene is TRBJ2-1, the V gene TRBV30; TRBD2 agrees at 11 bases. The CDR3 extends over 16 amino acids. The V and J ends lost 5 bases and 7 bases, in that order; junction bases with no gene match: 13. Germline assignment: CDR1 GTSNPN and CDR2 SVGIG (reference sequence). The CDR3 sequence: CAWFPRLAGRWNEQFF. CDR3 DNA sequence: TGTGCCTGGTTCCCCCGACTAGCGGGAAGGTGGAATGAGCAGTTCTTC.

This sequence joins TRBV6-1 and TRBJ1-2, with D unclear. This CDR3 comprises 15 residues. The V and J ends lost 9 bases and 9 bases respectively, with 26 bases between them. Looked up from germline, CDR1 is MNHNS and CDR2 is SASEGT. CDR3 sequence (DNA): TGTGCCAGGGGTTCGGCCCCAGGAGAGGAGGAGAGCTACACCTTC. Protein sequence: CARGSAPGEEESYTF.

The chain couples TRBV6-5 to TRBJ2-4, with D maybe TRBD2 (5 bases). Germline lookup yields CDR1 MNHEY and CDR2 SVGAGI. V was cut by 8 bases and J by 1 base, with 12 bases left in between. The CDR3 runs 14 residues. CDR3 region: CASHEGRAKNIQYF. In DNA form, the CDR3 reads TGTGCCAGCCACGAGGGCCGTGCCAAAAACATTCAGTACTTC.

The CDR3 region has the DNA TGCGCCAGCAGCCAAGATAGAATACCTAGCGGGAGGAGGATGGGAGAGACCCAGTACTTC. Its protein is CASSQDRIPSGRRMGETQYF. The genes are TRBV4-1 and TRBJ2-5; 11 bases are shared with TRBD2. Per the germline V gene, CDR1 is MGHRA and CDR2 is YSYEKL. This CDR3 is 20 amino acids long. J was trimmed by 4 bases and V by 0 bases; bases with no gene match: 16.

J is TRBJ2-5 and V is TRBV28; D assignment may be TRBD1 or TRBD2 (5 bases each). V lost 5 bases to trimming and J lost 5 bases, with 21 bases between them. The CDR3 extends over 16 amino acids. Germline-derived CDR1 and CDR2 are MDHEN and SYDVKM. CDR3 loop: CASSPMGDPLRETQYF. The DNA of the CDR3 is TGTGCCAGCAGTCCCATGGGGGATCCCCTCAGGGAGACCCAGTACTTC.

The chain links TRBV7-8 to TRBJ2-1, with a weak D call TRBD1 (5 bases). The CDR3 sequence is 20 residues long. Trimming left V 4 bases short and J 3 bases short, with 28 bases between. Germline V gene sequence: CDR1 SGHVS, CDR2 FQNEAQ. CDR3 bases: TGTGCCAGCAGCTCCCATCTCTTGGCGCCGGACACCCCTGGCTACAATGAGCAGTTCTTC. Amino acid sequence: CASSSHLLAPDTPGYNEQFF.

This chain links TRBV27 with TRBJ1-2, with 12 bases fitting TRBD1. Per the germline V gene, CDR1 is MNHEY and CDR2 is SMNVEV (reference sequence). The trim removed 4 bases at V and 8 bases at J, leaving 8 bases unmatched. CDR3 length: 15 residues. In nucleotides, the CDR3 is TGTGCCAGCAGTTCCCTCCGGGACAGGGGGCCCGGCTACACCTTC. Translation: CASSSLRDRGPGYTF.

This rearrangement joins TRBV5-4 to TRBJ2-1; 16 nucleotides align to TRBD2. This CDR3 has 15 amino acids. V trimming: 4 bases; J trimming: 7 bases; junction bases outside the gene matches: 2. Germline V gene lookup returns CDR1 SGHNT and CDR2 YYREEE (reference sequence). The CDR3 DNA follows: TGTGCCAGCAGCAGGGGACTAGCGGGAGGGAATGAGCAGTTCTTC. As protein: CASSRGLAGGNEQFF.

The V gene is TRBV11-2, the J gene TRBJ2-7, with a tentative D call TRBD1 (6 bases). CDR1 is SGHAT, CDR2 FQNNGV, per germline. The CDR3 consists of 14 residues. V lost 1 base and J 9 bases, leaving 16 bases between the germline ends. This CDR3 is CASSLGGWTVRQYF. Written as DNA, the CDR3 is TGTGCCAGCAGCTTAGGGGGATGGACAGTCCGGCAGTACTTC.

A few counts support this clone. The CDR3, as DNA: TGTGCCTGGAGCGGGATAGCGGGCTACGAGCAGTACTTC. Amino acid sequence: CAWSGIAGYEQYF. The rearrangement links TRBV30 to TRBJ2-7; TRBD2 aligns across 7 bases. CDR3 length equals 13 residues. The germline V gene has CDR1 GTSNPN and CDR2 SVGIG (reference sequence). Trimming at V came to 3 bases and at J to 3 bases, leaving 5 bases not matched to a gene.

Regarding this clone: At one end the junction does not follow the germline gene, possibly because of a read error. The chain has TRBV7-7 and TRBJ2-3; tentative D call: TRBD2 (5 bases). Germline V gene sequence: CDR1 SSHAT, CDR2 FNYEAQ (reference sequence). The CDR3 is made up of 15 amino acids. The CDR3 nucleotides are TGTGCTAGCAGACCGGGGAAGGGTGGGGTAGATACGCAGTATTTT. This sequence encodes CASRPGKGGVDTQYF.

This clone was seen more than once but under ten times. The sample holds other DNA sequences that translate to the same CDR3. The chain couples TRBV6-5 to TRBJ2-7, with D maybe TRBD1 (5 bases). Per germline, CDR1 MNHEY and CDR2 SVGAGI. Trimming stripped 6 bases from V and 3 bases from J, with 18 bases between. This CDR3 comprises 15 residues. The chain's CDR3 is CASSLRAGRYYEQYF. CDR3 nucleotide sequence: TGTGCCAGCAGCCTCCGGGCAGGGCGATACTACGAGCAGTACTTC.

This clone appeared a single time. The gene calls are TRBV12-5 and TRBJ2-1; 11 positions match TRBD2. The CDR3 extends over 18 amino acids. Losses at the gene ends were 1 base for V and 2 bases for J; bases not matched to a gene: 7. The germline gives CDR1 LGHNT, CDR2 FRNRAP. CDR3 coding DNA: TGTGCTAGTGGTTTGGCGCTGGGTAGCGGGAGGGCCTACAATGAGCAGTTCTTC. This sequence encodes CASGLALGSGRAYNEQFF.

This chain uses TRBV28 with TRBJ2-3; 7 positions match TRBD2. Losses at the gene ends were 6 bases for V and 3 bases for J; bases not matched to a gene: 12. The CDR3 has 16 residues. Germline V gene lookup returns CDR1 MDHEN and CDR2 SYDVKM. The CDR3 DNA follows: TGTGCCAGCAGAAGGGACTATACGATGGGGACAGATACGCAGTATTTT. It specifies CASRRDYTMGTDTQYF.

The chain has TRBV30 and TRBJ1-2; D is possibly TRBD1 (6 bases). Trimming shortened V by 4 bases and J by 7 bases, and 16 bases separated the two germline ends. Germline assignment: CDR1 GTSNPN and CDR2 SVGIG (reference sequence). The CDR3 is 13 amino acids. The DNA of the CDR3 is TGTGCCTGGAACAACAGGGTAGGTCTTGGCTACACCTTC. This encodes CAWNNRVGLGYTF. The whole variable domain, filled in from reference TRBV30 and TRBJ1-2, reads SQTIHQWPATLVQPVGSPLSLECTVEGTSNPNLYWYRQAAGRGLQLLFYSVGIGQISSEVPQNLSASRPQDRQFILSSKKLLLSDSGFYLCAWNNRVGLGYTFGSGTRLTVV.

The chain is built from TRBV12-5 and TRBJ1-1, with D possibly being TRBD1 (5 bases). The germline V gene encodes CDR1 LGHNT and CDR2 FRNRAP. The CDR3 runs to 13 residues. Trimming pared 5 bases from V and 4 bases from J, leaving 11 bases between. The CDR3 is CASGIRGVTEAFF. CDR3 DNA sequence: TGTGCTAGTGGTATAAGGGGTGTCACTGAAGCTTTCTTT.